The text below deals with one TCR beta chain. The antigen it recognizes is unknown. No qualities accompany the bases; no much larger clone lies one base away. Receptor libraries were prepared by the immunoSEQ multiplex PCR assay. The table was pulled from immuneACCESS by TCRdb, which kept in-frame rearrangements only. Such tables lose some clones; where checked, under half of the loss comes from unresolved V genes, and the rest has no known cause. The sample table lists some 9,500 clones, roughly nine tenths of them with a count of one. 20% of the sample lies in the top ten. This specimen comes from a study of control samples from healthy donors and cancer patients (dated by TCRdb to about 2020). The germline V gene specifies SGDLS as CDR1 and YYNGEE as CDR2. Clipping removes 4 bases from V and 6 bases from J, with 9 as the unmatched junction base count. The CDR3 contains 16 residues, cysteine and phenylalanine counted. The entry retains the CDR3 DNA only, 48 bases that are in frame from base 1.

The rearrangement combines TRBV9 with TRBJ2-3; 12 bases in the middle match TRBD2. Sequencing was carried out using PBMCs. The TCR comes from a man aged 55-75 years with colorectal cancer. The CDR3 region has the sequence CASSIGLAGPEDTQYF. DNA sequence: TGTGCCAGCAGCATCGGACTAGCGGGGCCAGAGGATACGCAGTATTTT.